These 15 T cell receptor beta chains were all obtained from the same sample, sequenced in a study of blood T cells in healthy people across ages. A second PCR of roughly 6 to 12 cycles used a sample-barcoded 5' primer and a J-beta primer mix. One entry per CDR3 protein results from TCRdb running MiXCR on the 5' RACE reads. The data hold about 1.4 million distinct CDR3 sequences, with approximately 60% observed a single time. What was sequenced was blood. The receptor set was obtained from a man between 18 and 35 years old in good health.

The chain recombines TRBV20-1 with TRBJ2-2; D remains unclear. With 3 bases removed from V and 6 bases from J, the gap between germline ends came to 11 bases. Germline values: CDR1 DFQATT, CDR2 SNEGSKA (reference sequence). The CDR3 spans 13 residues. CDR3 residues: CSARKSLAGELFF. The CDR3, as DNA: TGCAGTGCTAGGAAGAGTTTAGCCGGGGAGCTGTTTTTT.

The chain joins TRBV6-2 or TRBV6-3 to TRBJ2-3; 7 nucleotides match TRBD2. V shed 7 bases and J 0 bases; nucleotides not matched to a gene: 13. The CDR3 totals 17 residues. Germline loops: CDR1 MNHEY, CDR2 SVGEGT. CDR3 coding DNA: TGTGCCAGCACTGCCAGCGGGGCCTTCCCTAGCACAGATACGCAGTATTTT. It specifies CASTASGAFPSTDTQYF.

J is TRBJ2-1 and V is TRBV2, with 10 bases fitting TRBD2. Trimming at V came to 4 bases and at J to 7 bases, leaving 13 bases not matched to a gene. This CDR3 contains 17 residues. In germline, CDR1 is SNHLY, CDR2 FYNNEI. The CDR3 nucleotides read TGTGCCAGCAGTGTTCGTCCTTTAGCGGGGGGCCCTAATGAGCAGTTCTTC. This codes for CASSVRPLAGGPNEQFF.

The gene calls are TRBV29-1 and TRBJ2-1, with D perhaps matching TRBD2 (6 bases). CDR1 and CDR2 (germline): SQVTM, ANQGSEA. Trimming removed 4 bases from V and 8 bases from J, with 12 bases in between. The CDR3 is made up of 12 amino acids. DNA of the CDR3: TGCAGCGTTGGAGTGGGAGGCGATGAGCAGTTCTTC. Protein: CSVGVGGDEQFF.

The rearrangement links TRBV7-2 to TRBJ2-3, with D tentatively TRBD1 (6 bases). This CDR3 contains 14 residues. Germline lookup yields CDR1 SGHTA and CDR2 FQGNSA. V lost 3 bases and J 6 bases, leaving 13 bases between the germline ends. This chain's CDR3 is CASSLTGVGDTQYF. Written as DNA, the CDR3 is TGTGCCAGCAGCTTGACAGGAGTAGGGGATACGCAGTATTTT.

The chain links TRBV7-2 to TRBJ2-5, with a possible D match to TRBD2 (7 bases). Deletions cut 2 bases from V and 12 bases from J, with 22 bases between. Germline V lookup: CDR1 SGHTA, CDR2 FQGNSA. The CDR3 is made up of 15 amino acids. The CDR3 reads CASSLHRGARVLEYF. For the CDR3, the DNA is TGTGCCAGCAGCTTACACCGGGGGGCCAGGGTTTTGGAGTACTTC.

This sequence joins TRBV2 and TRBJ1-1; 11 nucleotides agree with TRBD1. There are 17 residues in the CDR3. Trimming took 2 bases from V and 7 from J; bases not matched to a gene: 12. Looked up from germline, CDR1 is SNHLY and CDR2 is FYNNEI. CDR3 coding DNA: TGTGCCAGCAGTGAACCGGGACAGGGGGGGAGGAGGGATGAAGCTTTCTTT. This gives the protein CASSEPGQGGRRDEAFF.

The V and J genes are TRBV3-1 and TRBJ2-5; 10 bases map to TRBD1. Germline lookup yields CDR1 LGHDT and CDR2 YNNKEL (reference sequence). This CDR3 has 15 residues. V gave up 3 bases and J gave up 4 bases; unmatched junction bases: 5. This CDR3 reads CASSQGDRGRETQYF. As DNA, the CDR3 is TGTGCCAGCAGCCAGGGGGACAGGGGTAGAGAGACCCAGTACTTC.

J is TRBJ2-1 and V is TRBV5-1; D perhaps matches TRBD2 (5 bases). The CDR3 is 12 residues long. Germline assignment: CDR1 SGHRS and CDR2 YFSETQ. Trimming removed 5 bases from V and 8 bases from J, with 11 bases in between. In DNA form, the CDR3 reads TGCGCCAGCAGACTCCTGGAGGATGAGCAGTTCTTC. Translating it yields CASRLLEDEQFF.

The CDR3 sequence: CSSRDSENTEAFF. CDR3 in DNA: TGCAGCTCGCGGGACAGTGAGAACACTGAAGCTTTCTTT. The rearrangement uses TRBV29-1 and TRBJ1-1; 7 positions agree with TRBD1. This CDR3 has 13 amino acids. Germline V gene sequence: CDR1 SQVTM, CDR2 ANQGSEA. V trimming: 8 bases; J trimming: 1 base; junction bases outside the gene matches: 7.

V usage is TRBV13 and J usage is TRBJ2-1; 7 bases align to TRBD1. In germline, CDR1 is PRHDT, CDR2 FYEKMQ (reference sequence). V was pared by 1 base and J by 4 bases, with 4 bases of the junction left unmatched. This CDR3 is built from 15 residues. The CDR3 reads CASSLAGQLYNEQFF. The CDR3 nucleotides are TGTGCCAGCAGCTTAGCGGGACAGCTATACAATGAGCAGTTCTTC.

V usage is TRBV20-1 and J usage is TRBJ1-1, with D uncertain. Germline values: CDR1 DFQATT, CDR2 SNEGSKA (reference sequence). The CDR3 has 12 residues. This CDR3 is CSAGRMNTEAFF. The CDR3 DNA reads as TGCAGCGCTGGGCGGATGAACACTGAAGCTTTCTTT.

The CDR3 here is CASSSQGVGFGYTF. As DNA, the CDR3 is TGTGCCAGCAGTTCGCAGGGGGTGGGTTTTGGCTACACCTTC. V usage is TRBV27 and J usage is TRBJ1-2, with TRBD1 identical over 7 bases. V gave up 4 bases and J gave up 7 bases; unmatched junction bases: 9. Germline values: CDR1 MNHEY, CDR2 SMNVEV (reference sequence). There are 14 residues in the CDR3.

The table lists this clonotype with a few counts. The chain couples TRBV4-1 to TRBJ2-5, with TRBD2 as a possible D gene (6 bases). The last part of the DNA fits TRBJ2-7 better; the J call may be wrong. This CDR3 region has 13 residues. Germline lookup yields CDR1 MGHRA and CDR2 YSYEKL. The CDR3 sequence is CASRRTGDAEQYF. The CDR3 DNA sequence: TGCGCCAGCAGAAGAACGGGGGACGCCGAGCAGTACTTC.

The chain employs TRBV6-5 and TRBJ2-5, with D possibly matching TRBD1 (5 bases). CDR1 and CDR2 (germline): MNHEY, SVGAGI. V gave up 5 bases and J gave up 2 bases, with 9 bases separating them. The CDR3 sequence is 13 residues long. This CDR3 is CASSGHIQETQYF. CDR3 nucleotide sequence: TGTGCCAGCAGTGGACATATACAAGAGACCCAGTACTTC.